The sample holds many counts of the clone carrying this T cell receptor (beta chain). The antigen is undetermined. The CDR3 is 14 residues long. Germline V gene lookup returns CDR1 MDHEN and CDR2 SYDVKM. Trimming took 0 bases from V and 7 from J; bases not matched to a gene: 6. The sample comes from a study of T-cell reconstitution after alpha-beta-depleted transplantation in children. During its preparation, the TCRbeta library received unique molecular identifiers. Using its own MiXCR run on the PCR reads, TCRdb lists one record per CDR3 protein. The sample yields about 240,000 distinct CDR3 sequences, over 20% seen once. Study findings and constraints: Some patients owed their high day-60 TCRbeta diversity to surviving recipient T cells and thymic progenitors. There were reportedly several hundred expanded graft clones from which alpha-beta T cells came about two months after transplant. Counts and diversity of T cells one year after transplant came mostly from newly produced T cells.

The clonotype was recovered from a girl aged 2 to 9 with Fanconi anemia, due to receive a stem cell transplant. The chain uses TRBV28 and TRBJ2-7; 7 positions match TRBD1. Source: PBMCs, taken before TCRalphabeta/CD19-depleted stem cell transplant. The CDR3 protein is CASSLWTGLGEQYF. The CDR3 coding sequence is TGTGCCAGCAGTTTATGGACAGGGCTAGGAGAGCAGTACTTC.